This T cell receptor (beta chain) was observed in a study of shared clonotypes between healthy human individuals. Here immunoSEQ multiplex PCR was the method, and the copy in TCRdb shows in-frame clones only, minus some. Of millions of clones in the sample, approximately 94% were seen once. Sequencing used naive CD4+ T cells sorted from blood. Indicated subset: CD45RA+ positively selected. The origin of this receptor is a man younger than 35 in good health.

This CDR3 is CASSQEVFQETQYF. Written as DNA, the CDR3 is TGTGCCAGCAGCCAGGAGGTATTCCAAGAGACCCAGTACTTC. The rearrangement joins TRBV5-4 to TRBJ2-5, with D tentatively TRBD2 (5 bases). V shed 4 bases and J shed 1 base, with 11 bases lying between them. Looked up from germline, CDR1 is SGHNT and CDR2 is YYREEE (reference sequence). The length of the CDR3 is 14 residues.